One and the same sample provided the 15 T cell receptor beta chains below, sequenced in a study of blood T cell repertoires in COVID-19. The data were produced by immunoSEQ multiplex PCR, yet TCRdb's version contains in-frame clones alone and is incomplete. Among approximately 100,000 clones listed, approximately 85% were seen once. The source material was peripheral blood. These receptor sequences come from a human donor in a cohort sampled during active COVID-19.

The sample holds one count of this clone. The CDR3 is CASSFRNEQFF. The CDR3 DNA follows: TGCGCCAGCAGCTTCCGCAATGAGCAGTTCTTC. The V gene is TRBV5-1, the J gene TRBJ2-1; D ambiguous. This CDR3 is built from 11 residues. The germline V and J ends were trimmed by 2 bases and 6 bases, with 3 bases remaining between them. Looked up from germline, CDR1 is SGHRS and CDR2 is YFSETQ.

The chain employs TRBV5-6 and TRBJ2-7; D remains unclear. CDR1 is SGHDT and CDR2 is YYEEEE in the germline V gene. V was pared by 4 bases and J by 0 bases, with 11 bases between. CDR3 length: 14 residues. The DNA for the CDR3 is TGTGCCAGCAGCACCATACCGAGCTCCTACGAGCAGTACTTC. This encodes CASSTIPSSYEQYF.

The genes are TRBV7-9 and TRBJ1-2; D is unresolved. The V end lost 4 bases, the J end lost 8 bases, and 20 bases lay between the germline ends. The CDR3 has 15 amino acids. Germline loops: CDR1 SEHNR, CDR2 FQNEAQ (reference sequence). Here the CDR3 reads CASSSTRLHERGYTF. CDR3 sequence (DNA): TGTGCCAGCAGCTCCACACGGCTCCATGAGCGGGGCTACACCTTC.

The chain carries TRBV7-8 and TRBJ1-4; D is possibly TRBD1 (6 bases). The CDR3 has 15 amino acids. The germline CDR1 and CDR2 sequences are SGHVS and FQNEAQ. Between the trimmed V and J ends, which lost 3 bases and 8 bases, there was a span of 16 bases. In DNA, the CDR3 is TGTGCCAGCAGCTTCCCACAGGGAGGGTCAGAAAAACTGTTTTTT. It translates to CASSFPQGGSEKLFF.

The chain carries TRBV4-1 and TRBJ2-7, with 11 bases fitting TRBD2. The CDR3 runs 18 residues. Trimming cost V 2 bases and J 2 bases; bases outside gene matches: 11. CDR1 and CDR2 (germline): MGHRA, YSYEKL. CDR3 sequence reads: CASSQLDLAGGLTYEQYF. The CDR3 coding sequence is TGCGCCAGCAGCCAACTTGATCTAGCGGGGGGTTTAACCTACGAGCAGTACTTC.

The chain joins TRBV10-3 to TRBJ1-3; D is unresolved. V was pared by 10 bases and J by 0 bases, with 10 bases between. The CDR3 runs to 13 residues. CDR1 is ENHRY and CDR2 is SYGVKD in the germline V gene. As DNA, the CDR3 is TGTGCCAGCAAGACTAGCTCTGGAAACACCATATATTTT. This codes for CASKTSSGNTIYF.

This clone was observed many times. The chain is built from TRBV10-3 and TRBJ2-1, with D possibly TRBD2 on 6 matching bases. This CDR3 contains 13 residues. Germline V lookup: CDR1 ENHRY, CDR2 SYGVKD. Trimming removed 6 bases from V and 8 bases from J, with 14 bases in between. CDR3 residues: CAISLDYDHEQFF. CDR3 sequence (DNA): TGTGCCATCAGCCTGGACTATGACCATGAGCAGTTCTTC.

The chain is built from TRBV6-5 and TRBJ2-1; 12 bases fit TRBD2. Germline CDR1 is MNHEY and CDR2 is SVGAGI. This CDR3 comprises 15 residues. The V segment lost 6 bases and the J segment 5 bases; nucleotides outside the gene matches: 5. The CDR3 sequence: CASSRLAGGHNEQFF. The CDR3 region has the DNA TGTGCCAGCAGCCGGCTAGCGGGGGGGCACAATGAGCAGTTCTTC.

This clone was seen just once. The CDR3: CASSEDRVREKLFF. In DNA form, the CDR3 reads TGTGCCAGCAGCGAGGACAGGGTTCGGGAAAAACTGTTTTTT. The chain has TRBV4-2 and TRBJ1-4; 8 nucleotides align to TRBD1. This CDR3 is built from 14 residues. CDR1 and CDR2 from the germline V gene are LGHNA and YNFKEQ. With 5 bases clipped from V and 8 bases from J, the junction kept 7 bases outside the gene matches.

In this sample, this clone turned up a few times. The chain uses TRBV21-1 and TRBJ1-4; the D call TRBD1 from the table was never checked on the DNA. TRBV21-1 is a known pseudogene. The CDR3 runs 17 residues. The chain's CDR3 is CASTLLPLGQTNEKLFF. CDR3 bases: TGTGCCAGCACCTTACTTCCCCTGGGGCAAACTAATGAAAAACTGTTTTTT.

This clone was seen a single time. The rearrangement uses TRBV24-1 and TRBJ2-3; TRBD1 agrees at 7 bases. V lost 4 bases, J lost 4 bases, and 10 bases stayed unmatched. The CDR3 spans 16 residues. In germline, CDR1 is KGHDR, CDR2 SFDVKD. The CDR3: CATSDSTGVVADTQYF. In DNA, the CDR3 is TGTGCCACCAGTGACTCAACAGGGGTAGTCGCAGATACGCAGTATTTT.

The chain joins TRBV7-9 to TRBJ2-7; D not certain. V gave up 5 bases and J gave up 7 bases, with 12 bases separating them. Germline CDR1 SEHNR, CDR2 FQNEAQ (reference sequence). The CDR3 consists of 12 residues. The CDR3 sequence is CASSPRLLEQYF. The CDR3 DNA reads TGTGCCAGCAGCCCTAGGTTGTTAGAGCAGTACTTC. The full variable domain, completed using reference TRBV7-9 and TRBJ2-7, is DTGVSQNPRHKITKRGQNVTFRCDPISEHNRLYWYRQTLGQGPEFLTYFQNEAQLEKSRLLSDRFSAERPKGSFSTLEIQRTEQGDSAMYLCASSPRLLEQYFGPGTRLTVT.

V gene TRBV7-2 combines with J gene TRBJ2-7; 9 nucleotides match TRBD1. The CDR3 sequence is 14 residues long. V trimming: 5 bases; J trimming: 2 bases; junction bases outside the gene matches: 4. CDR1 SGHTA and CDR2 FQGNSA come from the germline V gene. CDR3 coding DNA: TGTGCCAGCAGCACGGGACAGGGAGCCTACGAGCAGTACTTC. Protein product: CASSTGQGAYEQYF.

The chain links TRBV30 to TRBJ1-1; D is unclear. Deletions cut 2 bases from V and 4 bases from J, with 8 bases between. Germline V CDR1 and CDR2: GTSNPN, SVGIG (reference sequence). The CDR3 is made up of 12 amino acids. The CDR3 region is CAWSYGPTEAFF. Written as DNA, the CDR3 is TGTGCCTGGAGTTACGGTCCCACTGAAGCTTTCTTT.

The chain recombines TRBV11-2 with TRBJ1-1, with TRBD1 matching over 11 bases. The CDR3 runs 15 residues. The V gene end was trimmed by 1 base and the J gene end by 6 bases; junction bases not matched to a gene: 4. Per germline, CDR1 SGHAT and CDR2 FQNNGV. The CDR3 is CASSLAGQGAAEAFF. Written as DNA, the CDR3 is TGTGCCAGCAGCTTAGCCGGACAGGGGGCCGCTGAAGCTTTCTTT.